The source of this TCR beta chain is a study of Ad26.COV2.S vaccination and SARS-CoV-2 variants. Overall study: Recipients of Ad26.COV2.S got it intramuscularly, once or twice 56 days apart. Whole-study findings and limits: The placebo group had lower spike-specific TCR breadth than the vaccine recipients did. People who got the vaccine or the placebo had similar non-spike TCR breadth.

Assay: immunoSEQ multiplex PCR; the TCRdb copy retains only in-frame clones and omits some. This table has some 460,000 clones, roughly 87% appearing once. The treatment denotes: about 20 received Ad26.COV2.S at low or high dose, single or two shots; about 5 received placebo; per-sample allocation not given. Day 63 following the first vaccine or placebo injection was when the samples were taken. The CDR3 spans 13 residues. The ends were cut back, 6 bases at V and 0 bases at J, with 6 bases in the middle. Looked up from germline, CDR1 is SNHLY and CDR2 is FYNNEI. On this clone itself: Its antigen is still unknown.

This TCR was sampled from a person between 18 and 65 years old who received the Ad26.COV2.S COVID-19 vaccine or a placebo. The chain links TRBV2 to TRBJ2-4; D is unclear. The sample consisted of peripheral blood, taken in a trial of Ad26.COV2.S vaccine versus placebo. The CDR3 reads CASRERAKNIQYF. DNA of the CDR3: TGTGCCAGCAGAGAGAGAGCCAAAAACATTCAGTACTTC.